A single sample gave rise to the 26 T cell receptor beta chains below, sequenced in a study of T cells in Graves' hyperthyroidism and ophthalmopathy (dated by TCRdb to the late 2010s). Library preparation employed multiplex PCR. For sequencing, an Illumina HiSeq 2000 was employed. TCR beta CDR3 regions were amplified from RNA transcripts. The TCR CDR3 was subjected to a first round of RT-PCR using the HTBI primer set and the Qiagen OneStep RT-PCR kit. The raw public reads went through TCRdb reprocessing: fastp at Q25, MiXCR clone calling, in-frame beta chains kept. Every entry covers one CDR3 protein and lists the most common genes and DNA from its rows. This sample has 800,000 or so distinct CDR3 sequences in its table, and about 38% of those were observed once. Together, the top ten hold 7.5% to 9.5% of the sample. Material for sequencing was blood. These receptors originate from a man younger than 30 with Graves' hyperthyroidism.

The chain recombines TRBV7-2 with TRBJ2-5, with TRBD2 identical over 8 bases. V shed 5 bases and J 1 base; nucleotides not matched to a gene: 6. Germline V CDR1 and CDR2: SGHTA, FQGNSA. The CDR3 has 15 residues. CDR3 sequence: CASSTPSGGQETQYF. CDR3 DNA sequence: TGTGCCAGCAGCACCCCGAGCGGGGGCCAAGAGACCCAGTACTTC.

The rearrangement uses TRBV29-1 and TRBJ2-5, with TRBD2 matching 11 bases. Germline lookup yields CDR1 SQVTM and CDR2 ANQGSEA. With 8 bases clipped from V and 9 bases from J, the junction kept 8 bases outside the gene matches. The CDR3 consists of 12 residues. As DNA, the CDR3 is TGCAGCTCTACGTCTAGCGGGGGGCCCCAGTACTTC. Amino acids: CSSTSSGGPQYF.

The genes are TRBV2 and TRBJ1-6, with 8 bases identical to TRBD1. The CDR3 runs to 15 residues. Germline assignment: CDR1 SNHLY and CDR2 FYNNEI. V was pared by 7 bases and J by 4 bases, with 6 bases of the junction left unmatched. The chain's CDR3 is CASNIRGQYNSPLHF. The CDR3 nucleotides read TGTGCCAGCAATATCAGGGGGCAATATAATTCACCCCTCCACTTT.

This clonotype was picked up many times. The chain links TRBV24-1 to TRBJ2-2; D call uncertain. Trimming cost V 10 bases and J 1 base, with 12 bases left between them. The CDR3 sequence is 14 residues long. Germline-derived CDR1 and CDR2 are KGHDR and SFDVKD. CDR3 loop: CATRHAENTGELFF. For the CDR3, the DNA is TGTGCCACGAGACACGCTGAGAACACCGGGGAGCTGTTTTTT.

CDR3: CSASWGETQYF. CDR3 bases: TGCAGTGCTAGTTGGGGGGAGACCCAGTACTTC. V and J are TRBV20-1 and TRBJ2-5, with D tentatively TRBD1 or TRBD2 (5 bases each). V was clipped by 3 bases and J by 5 bases, with 7 bases between them. The CDR3 runs to 11 residues. Looked up from germline, CDR1 is DFQATT and CDR2 is SNEGSKA (reference sequence).

This clonotype was observed at least ten times. The rearrangement links TRBV6-5 to TRBJ2-5; possible D gene TRBD2, 5 bases. Trimming left V 6 bases short and J 5 bases short, with 13 bases between. Germline V gives CDR1 MNHEY, CDR2 SVGAGI. The length of the CDR3 is 13 residues. Here the CDR3 DNA reads TGTGCCAGCAGCCTGGAGGCTGGGGAGACCCAGTACTTC. Residues: CASSLEAGETQYF.

This clonotype was seen a handful of times. The chain couples TRBV2 to TRBJ2-2, with 10 bases that match TRBD1. V lost 5 bases to trimming and J lost 6 bases; unmatched junction nucleotides: 3. Germline CDR1 and CDR2: SNHLY and FYNNEI. The CDR3 has 14 residues. The CDR3 protein is CASSPGQGSGELFF. CDR3 in DNA: TGTGCCAGCAGTCCGGGACAGGGGTCCGGGGAGCTGTTTTTT.

In its sample, this clonotype was seen a few times. The J gene is TRBJ1-1, the V gene TRBV9; D gene unclear. The CDR3 sequence is 13 residues long. The germline CDR1 and CDR2 sequences are SGDLS and YYNGEE. V lost 2 bases, J lost 3 bases, and 8 bases lay in between. The CDR3 nucleotides read TGTGCCAGCAGCGTTGCCTCCTACACTGAAGCTTTCTTT. It encodes CASSVASYTEAFF.

The chain uses TRBV2 and TRBJ1-5; D gene unclear. CDR1 is SNHLY and CDR2 is FYNNEI in the germline V gene. The CDR3 is 13 residues long. Trimming took off 6 bases at V and 6 bases at J, with 12 bases between the two ends. CDR3 sequence: CASSGLGGQPQHF. DNA of the CDR3: TGTGCCAGCAGCGGACTGGGCGGTCAGCCCCAGCATTTT.

The rearrangement joins TRBV29-1 to TRBJ1-2; D is undetermined. V lost 4 bases and J lost 3, with 12 bases in between. Germline CDR1 reads SQVTM; CDR2 reads ANQGSEA. This CDR3 is 13 amino acids long. Here the CDR3 reads CSVAEHQDYGYTF. In nucleotides, the CDR3 is TGCAGCGTTGCAGAACACCAAGACTATGGCTACACCTTC.

The gene calls are TRBV10-3 and TRBJ1-2; D unclear. V dropped 10 bases and J dropped 8 bases, with 20 bases sitting between them. CDR1 ENHRY and CDR2 SYGVKD come from the germline V gene. The CDR3 contains 13 residues. Written as DNA, the CDR3 is TGTGCCACCGACGGAAACAGCACGGGGGGCTACACCTTC. Amino acid sequence: CATDGNSTGGYTF.

This rearrangement joins TRBV2 to TRBJ2-3; tentative D call: TRBD2 (5 bases). The CDR3 loop spans 15 amino acids. CDR1 is SNHLY and CDR2 is FYNNEI in the germline V gene. The V end lost 6 bases, the J end lost 1 base, and 14 bases lay between the germline ends. CDR3 protein: CASSGRSGRTDTQYF. DNA for the CDR3: TGTGCCAGCAGCGGACGGAGCGGTCGCACAGATACGCAGTATTTT.

With respect to this clonotype: At one boundary the junction diverges from the germline segment, which might be a read error. The gene calls are TRBV25-1 and TRBJ2-6, with unresolved D. The V gene's germline CDR1 is MGHDK and CDR2 SYGVNS. The CDR3 has 13 residues. The CDR3 loop reads CTSSPAGANVLTF. CDR3 bases: TGTACCAGCAGTCCGGCTGGGGCCAACGTCCTGACTTTC.

This chain links TRBV6-5 with TRBJ2-7; perhaps TRBD1 as D (6 bases). Trimming left V 4 bases short and J 7 bases short, with 11 bases between. The CDR3 is 12 amino acids. CDR1 and CDR2 (germline): MNHEY, SVGAGI. CDR3 sequence reads: CASSSGDNEQYF. In DNA form, the CDR3 reads TGTGCCAGCAGTTCCGGGGACAATGAGCAGTACTTC.

This clonotype appeared a single time. The J gene is TRBJ1-1, the V gene TRBV5-1; 9 bases map to TRBD1. The CDR3 spans 17 residues. Unmatched junction bases numbered 9, after V lost 2 bases and J lost 1 base. Germline CDR1 and CDR2: SGHRS and YFSETQ. This CDR3 is CASSFFPPGQGNTEAFF. In DNA form, the CDR3 reads TGCGCCAGCAGCTTCTTTCCCCCGGGACAGGGGAACACTGAAGCTTTCTTT.

The V gene is TRBV12-3 or TRBV12-4, the J gene TRBJ1-5; 8 nucleotides line up with TRBD1. The length of the CDR3 is 15 residues. The ends lost 2 bases at V and 7 bases at J; junction bases unmatched: 7. This CDR3 is CASSLSATGVQPQHF. The DNA for the CDR3 is TGTGCCAGCAGTTTAAGCGCGACAGGGGTCCAGCCCCAGCATTTT.

The J gene is TRBJ2-7, the V gene TRBV5-6; no definite D call. The germline V gene has CDR1 SGHDT and CDR2 YYEEEE. The CDR3 extends over 13 amino acids. V lost 0 bases and J 3 bases, leaving 7 bases between the germline ends. CDR3 nucleotide sequence: TGTGCCAGCAGCTTGGATCCCAACTACGAGCAGTACTTC. Residues: CASSLDPNYEQYF.

This clonotype was seen ten or more times. This chain connects TRBV7-2 to TRBJ2-5; 7 bases are shared with TRBD2. This CDR3 has 15 amino acids. Germline CDR1 and CDR2: SGHTA and FQGNSA. With 4 bases clipped from V and 2 bases from J, the junction kept 7 bases outside the gene matches. CDR3 in DNA: TGTGCCAGCAGCTCTCGGACGGGAGGACAAGAGACCCAGTACTTC. The encoded protein is CASSSRTGGQETQYF.

For this clonotype: Compared with germline, one end of the junction differs, possibly owing to a read error. This chain connects TRBV7-2 to TRBJ1-6; perhaps TRBD1 as D (5 bases). The CDR3 contains 16 residues. Per the germline V gene, CDR1 is SGHTA and CDR2 is FQGNSA. The CDR3 is CAGSSYQGPRGSPLHF. The CDR3 bases are TGTGCCGGCAGCTCCTATCAGGGCCCGAGGGGTTCACCCCTCCACTTT.

The chain couples TRBV7-6 to TRBJ2-7; D not resolved. The CDR3 is made up of 15 amino acids. Germline assignment: CDR1 SGHVS and CDR2 FNYEAQ. Trimming pared 1 base from V and 0 bases from J, leaving 10 bases between. The CDR3 DNA reads TGTGCCAGCAGCTTAGAAGAAGGGCCCTCCTACGAGCAGTACTTC. Translating gives CASSLEEGPSYEQYF.

In this sample, this clonotype turned up a few times. The chain couples TRBV7-9 to TRBJ2-7; 9 bases fit TRBD1. The CDR3 has 16 residues. CDR1 is SEHNR and CDR2 is FQNEAQ in the germline V gene (reference sequence). V trimming: 5 bases; J trimming: 1 base; junction bases outside the gene matches: 9. The CDR3 DNA is TGTGCCAGCAGCCCACCCACAGGGGGCAGGTCCTACGAGCAGTACTTC. Translating gives CASSPPTGGRSYEQYF. Filled out from reference TRBV7-9 and TRBJ2-7, the complete variable domain reads DTGVSQNPRHKITKRGQNVTFRCDPISEHNRLYWYRQTLGQGPEFLTYFQNEAQLEKSRLLSDRFSAERPKGSFSTLEIQRTEQGDSAMYLCASSPPTGGRSYEQYFGPGTRLTVT.

The chain recombines TRBV19 with TRBJ1-4, with a possible D match to TRBD1 (6 bases). Germline-derived CDR1 and CDR2 are LNHDA and SQIVND (reference sequence). This CDR3 contains 15 residues. Trimming shortened V by 10 bases and J by 5 bases, and 20 bases separated the two germline ends. The CDR3 loop is CANTPQTGRNEKLFF. For the CDR3, the DNA is TGTGCCAATACCCCCCAGACAGGCCGGAATGAAAAACTGTTTTTT.

This clonotype has a single count. The chain joins TRBV7-9 to TRBJ2-7, with 9 nucleotides matching TRBD1. The CDR3 sequence is 14 residues long. Germline V lookup: CDR1 SEHNR, CDR2 FQNEAQ (reference sequence). Germline trimming cut 6 bases from V and 3 bases from J; bases unmatched to any gene: 6. CDR3 coding DNA: TGTGCCAGCAGACGACAGGGGGGATTCTACGAGCAGTACTTC. It codes for CASRRQGGFYEQYF.

As regards this clonotype: One end of the junction fails to match germline, which may point to a read error. The chain employs TRBV11-2 and TRBJ1-2, with TRBD1 as a possible D gene (5 bases). CDR1 and CDR2 (germline): SGHAT, FQNNGV. CDR3 size: 8 residues. DNA of the CDR3: TGTGCCAGCAGCTGGGACTCCTGG. Translated, it gives CASSWDSW.

The sample holds many counts of this clonotype. This chain joins TRBV19 and TRBJ2-7; D is unclear. The germline V and J ends were trimmed by 11 bases and 2 bases, with 10 bases remaining between them. Germline values: CDR1 LNHDA, CDR2 SQIVND (reference sequence). The CDR3 is 11 amino acids. The CDR3 reads CAVGPTYEQYF. CDR3 nucleotide sequence: TGTGCCGTCGGGCCGACCTACGAGCAGTACTTC. Complete variable domain (other parts from reference TRBV19 and TRBJ2-7): DGGITQSPKYLFRKEGQNVTLSCEQNLNHDAMYWYRQDPGQGLRLIYYSQIVNDFQKGDIAEGYSVSREKKESFPLTVTSAQKNPTAFYLCAVGPTYEQYFGPGTRLTVT.

This clonotype was recorded at least ten times. This sequence joins TRBV7-9 and TRBJ2-6; D may be TRBD1 (5 bases). Deletions cut 9 bases from V and 2 bases from J, with 11 bases between. CDR1 is SEHNR, CDR2 FQNEAQ, per germline (reference sequence). This CDR3 is 14 amino acids long. The CDR3 sequence: CASSWGTGANVLTF. For the CDR3, the DNA is TGTGCCAGTTCATGGGGCACTGGGGCCAACGTCCTGACTTTC.